This TCR beta chain was recorded in a study of blood T cell repertoires in COVID-19. About the study: Spain, Italy and the United States supplied samples that represented acute and convalescent COVID-19. The analysed material was cDNA or gDNA that came from T cells, B-cell-depleted T cells, or PBMCs.

Per the authors' pipeline: Amplification from reference gene primers served as the basis for estimated nucleated cell counts. The assay was immunoSEQ multiplex PCR, and TCRdb's table has in-frame clones only and misses some. The DNA gave D and trimming, while V, J and clone size come from that table. The repertoire holds 90,000 to 100,000 clones, with under 85% as singletons. Germline V gene data show CDR1 as LNHDA and CDR2 as SQIVND (reference sequence). This CDR3 comprises 16 residues. In the case of this clone: At one boundary the junction diverges from the germline segment, which might be a read error.

This chain joins TRBV19 and TRBJ2-7, with 9 positions matching TRBD2. Sequenced: peripheral blood. The receptor's source is a man between 70 and 80 years old with acute or convalescent COVID-19. DNA for the CDR3: TGTGCCAGCAGTAGCGGGGGCGGGGGAGAGTTGTACGAGCAGTACTTC. Translated, it gives CASSSGGGGELYEQYF.